This passage covers 18 T cell receptor beta chains from one sample sequenced in a study of type 1 regulatory T cells. General observations from the study: Compared with non-type 1 regulatory T cells, type 1 regulatory T cells showed a more restricted TCR repertoire.

TCRdb called the reads again in MiXCR, with one record for every CDR3 protein. The data contain thousands of distinct CDR3 sequences, around 30% of them singletons. Antigen specificity for these receptors is unknown. What was sequenced was cultured type 1 regulatory T (Tr1) cells, either the whole culture or a sorted fraction (not recorded which). All receptors come from a human donor in good health.

The chain employs TRBV6-6 and TRBJ2-7; 8 bases agree with TRBD2. Unmatched junction bases numbered 8, after V lost 4 bases and J lost 3 bases. Germline CDR1 and CDR2: MNHNY and SVGAGI (reference sequence). CDR3 length: 15 residues. CDR3 residues: CASSSPGLANYEQYF. In DNA, the CDR3 is TGTGCCAGCAGTTCCCCCGGACTAGCAAACTACGAGCAGTACTTC.

The gene calls are TRBV6-5 and TRBJ2-7; 12 positions agree with TRBD2. The length of the CDR3 is 15 residues. Germline loops: CDR1 MNHEY, CDR2 SVGAGI. With V trimmed by 8 bases and J by 1 base, 6 bases remained unmatched. The CDR3 DNA sequence: TGTGCCAGCCGCCCGGGACTAGCGGGTTCCTACGAGCAGTACTTC. It encodes CASRPGLAGSYEQYF.

This chain uses TRBV19 with TRBJ1-5; 9 nucleotides line up with TRBD1. CDR1 is LNHDA and CDR2 is SQIVND in the germline V gene (reference sequence). Trimming at V came to 4 bases and at J to 0 bases, leaving 1 base not matched to a gene. The CDR3 extends over 15 amino acids. CDR3 loop: CASSRDRASNQPQHF. The CDR3 bases are TGTGCCAGTAGTAGGGACAGGGCTAGCAATCAGCCCCAGCATTTT.

The CDR3: CASSDGTVSGANVLTF. CDR3 bases: TGTGCCAGCAGTGACGGGACAGTCTCTGGGGCCAACGTCCTGACTTTC. This sequence joins TRBV6-5 and TRBJ2-6, with 7 nucleotides matching TRBD1. CDR3 length: 16 amino acids. With 5 bases clipped from V and 0 bases from J, the junction kept 4 bases outside the gene matches. Germline CDR1 MNHEY, CDR2 SVGAGI.

The chain carries TRBV29-1 and TRBJ2-2, with D tentatively TRBD1 (5 bases). V lost 6 bases, J lost 5 bases, and 13 bases lay in between. The CDR3 contains 13 residues. Germline CDR1 SQVTM, CDR2 ANQGSEA. CDR3 region: CSVYPGKTGELFF. As DNA, the CDR3 is TGCAGCGTGTATCCAGGGAAGACCGGGGAGCTGTTTTTT.

This clonotype has just a few counts. V gene TRBV20-1 combines with J gene TRBJ2-5; possibly TRBD1 for D (6 bases). Trimming shortened V by 3 bases and J by 7 bases, and 21 bases separated the two germline ends. Per the germline V gene, CDR1 is DFQATT and CDR2 is SNEGSKA (reference sequence). There are 15 residues in the CDR3. CDR3 sequence reads: CSARIQGTTGRTQYF. The CDR3 region has the DNA TGCAGTGCTAGGATCCAGGGGACGACGGGGAGGACCCAGTACTTC.

This chain joins TRBV20-1 and TRBJ2-5; D is unclear. This CDR3 region has 13 residues. Trimming removed 2 bases at V and 0 bases at J, with 7 bases between. Germline lookup yields CDR1 DFQATT and CDR2 SNEGSKA (reference sequence). CDR3 coding DNA: TGCAGTGCTAGATCCGGTTACCAAGAGACCCAGTACTTC. It encodes CSARSGYQETQYF.

A few counts support this clonotype. This chain links TRBV5-1 with TRBJ2-7, with TRBD1 identical over 11 bases. This CDR3 has 15 residues. The germline gives CDR1 SGHRS, CDR2 YFSETQ. The ends lost 4 bases at V and 4 bases at J; junction bases unmatched: 7. Here the CDR3 reads CASSVKGQGGYEQYF. CDR3 DNA: TGCGCCAGCAGCGTGAAGGGACAGGGGGGATACGAGCAGTACTTC.

With regard to this clonotype: Just one base apart from a much larger clone, this may be a read error. The chain recombines TRBV12-3 or TRBV12-4 with TRBJ1-5; possible D gene TRBD1, 5 bases. The CDR3 has 15 residues. Between the trimmed V and J ends, which lost 7 bases and 0 bases, there was a span of 13 bases. The chain's CDR3 is CASNSLGGSNQPQHF. CDR3 sequence (DNA): TGTGCCAGCAATTCCCTGGGGGGTAGCAATCAGCCCCAGCATTTT.

The J gene is TRBJ1-6, the V gene TRBV3-1; D may be TRBD1 (6 bases). The CDR3 consists of 14 residues. The germline CDR1 and CDR2 sequences are LGHDT and YNNKEL (reference sequence). V was clipped by 1 base and J by 8 bases, with 9 bases between them. In DNA form, the CDR3 reads TGTGCCAGCAGCCAAGTAGGGGGGGATTCACCCCTCCACTTT. Its protein product is CASSQVGGDSPLHF. The full variable domain, completed using reference TRBV3-1 and TRBJ1-6, is DTAVSQTPKYLVTQMGNDKSIKCEQNLGHDTMYWYKQDSKKFLKIMFSYNNKELIINETVPNRFSPKSPDKAHLNLHINSLELGDSAVYFCASSQVGGDSPLHFGNGTRLTVT.

This clonotype was seen only a few times. The chain joins TRBV18 to TRBJ1-6; 9 bases are shared with TRBD1. Germline CDR1 and CDR2: KGHSH and LQKENI. The CDR3 extends over 14 amino acids. Unmatched junction bases numbered 7, after V lost 6 bases and J lost 10 bases. CDR3 DNA sequence: TGTGCCAGCTCGACCGGGACAGGGCAATCACCCCTCCACTTT. Its translation: CASSTGTGQSPLHF.

The chain has TRBV28 and TRBJ2-7; D possibly matches TRBD1 or TRBD2 (5 bases each). Germline V gene lookup returns CDR1 MDHEN and CDR2 SYDVKM. V shed 4 bases and J shed 5 bases, with 15 bases lying between them. This CDR3 comprises 14 residues. The CDR3 protein is CASSSGQGVDEQYF. CDR3 DNA: TGTGCCAGCAGTTCGGGGCAGGGTGTAGACGAGCAGTACTTC.

The V gene is TRBV19, the J gene TRBJ1-2; possible D gene TRBD1, 6 bases. CDR3 length equals 15 residues. Germline CDR1 LNHDA, CDR2 SQIVND (reference sequence). V was trimmed by 8 bases and J by 0 bases, leaving 16 bases between them. The CDR3 DNA is TGTGCCAGTTGTCAGACAGGAACCCCTAACTATGGCTACACCTTC. Protein product: CASCQTGTPNYGYTF.

The chain recombines TRBV5-4 with TRBJ1-2; 10 nucleotides line up with TRBD1. CDR3 length: 13 residues. The germline V gene encodes CDR1 SGHNT and CDR2 YYREEE (reference sequence). After removal of 3 bases from V and 8 bases from J, the junction contained 4 bases not matched to a gene. This CDR3 is CASSSWTGGGYTF. CDR3 DNA sequence: TGTGCCAGCAGCTCCTGGACAGGGGGAGGCTACACCTTC.

In this sample, this clonotype turned up a few times. This sequence joins TRBV19 and TRBJ2-2; perhaps TRBD1 as D (6 bases). The germline CDR1 and CDR2 sequences are LNHDA and SQIVND (reference sequence). V was shortened by 1 base and J by 4 bases, with 13 bases between the two germline ends. The CDR3 has 16 amino acids. CDR3 loop: CASSIGLGAGTGELFF. The CDR3 DNA is TGTGCCAGTAGTATAGGGCTGGGGGCAGGCACCGGGGAGCTGTTTTTT.

To note about this clonotype: It may be a read error: a sequence one base away is much more abundant. V gene TRBV18 combines with J gene TRBJ2-6, with D unresolved. CDR3 size: 16 residues. Germline CDR1 and CDR2: KGHSH and LQKENI. CDR3 DNA sequence: TGTGCCAGCCCACCACAAATGTTCTCTGGGGCCAACGTCCTGACTTTC. It is translated as CASPPQMFSGANVLTF.

This chain joins TRBV7-8 and TRBJ2-7; 10 bases agree with TRBD2. The V and J ends lost 4 bases and 2 bases, in that order; junction bases with no gene match: 2. Germline CDR1 and CDR2: SGHVS and FQNEAQ. The CDR3 extends over 14 amino acids. CDR3 protein: CASSSLAGAYEQYF. Here the CDR3 DNA reads TGTGCCAGCAGCTCCCTAGCGGGAGCCTACGAGCAGTACTTC.

By sample fraction, this clonotype is medium-sized. The chain has TRBV5-1 and TRBJ2-1; TRBD2 aligns across 14 bases. Germline CDR1 is SGHRS and CDR2 is YFSETQ. V was clipped by 4 bases and J by 10 bases; unmatched bases: 13. The CDR3 runs 17 residues. The CDR3 DNA reads TGCGCCAGCAGCGTACAGGGGACTAGCGGGAGCTCAGGCGAGCAGTTCTTC. Translation: CASSVQGTSGSSGEQFF.